Listed below are T cell receptor beta chains from one sample, sequenced in a study of cytomegalovirus exposure and HLA in healthy donors. TCRdb's copy holds only in-frame clones and misses some; the assay was immunoSEQ multiplex PCR. The sample has roughly 140,000 clones, around 72% seen once. The sequenced material came from PBMCs. The source is a man in his forties in good health and CMV-seronegative. Each CDR3 is given with its conserved first and last residue. The D gene is left open where the match is weak. Only part of the rows carry a size: once, few, many, or a class if the clone is expanded.

TRBJ2-7 13 . TRBD1 TRBV28 TGTGCCAGCTCGGGGACAGGGTACCACGAGCAGTACTTC CASSGTGYHEQYF
TRBJ1-1 12 few . TRBV6-4 TGTGCCAGCAGTGACGTTCTAACTGAAGCTTTCTTT CASSDVLTEAFF
TRBJ2-7 15 . TRBD2 TRBV29-1 TGCAGCGTTGGTGCGGGAGGGCCTATTTTCGGAGAGCAGTACTTC CSVGAGGPIFGEQYF
TRBJ2-7 13 . TRBD1 TRBV5-6 TGTGCCAGCAGCTTTACAGGGGGCGGCGAGCAGTACTTC CASSFTGGGEQYF
TRBJ2-7 16 . TRBD1 TRBV6-1 TGTGCCAGCAGTGAAATCTCCGCAGGGGGAGTCTACGAGCAGTACTTC CASSEISAGGVYEQYF
TRBJ1-1 14 . TRBD1 TRBV2 TGTGCCAGCAGTGAGGCAGGGGGCAACACTGAAGCTTTCTTT CASSEAGGNTEAFF
TRBJ2-6 15 . TRBD1 TRBV5-4 TGTGCCAGCAGCTTGACAGGGGCCGGGGCCAACGTCCTGACTTTC CASSLTGAGANVLTF
TRBJ1-1 14 few . TRBV2 TGTGCCAGCAGTGAGGTGGGCTTTCTCACTGAAGCTTTCTTT CASSEVGFLTEAFF
TRBJ1-1 14 . . TRBV5-6 TGTGCCAGCAGCCTGTGGGGGGGGTCGACTGAAGCTTTCTTT CASSLWGGSTEAFF
TRBJ1-4 16 . . TRBV7-2 TGTGCCAGCAGCTTAGAATGGGGGCGAGGAAGTGAAAAACTGTTTTTT CASSLEWGRGSEKLFF
TRBJ2-7 13 . TRBD2 TRBV7-9 TGTGCCAGCAGCTGGACTAGCGGATACGAGCAGTACTTC CASSWTSGYEQYF
TRBJ2-7 15 . TRBD2 TRBV11-2 TGTGCCAGCAGCCTGCTTGTGAGCGGGAGTTACGAGCAGTACTTC CASSLLVSGSYEQYF
TRBJ1-6 19 few . TRBV19 TGTGCCAGCCATCAAGCCCAGGGCAGGGTCAGCTCCTATAATTCACCCCTCCACTTT CASHQAQGRVSSYNSPLHF
TRBJ2-7 15 . . TRBV7-2 TGTGCCAGCAGCTTAGGGGTCCGGCGGTTCGACGAGCAGTACTTC CASSLGVRRFDEQYF
TRBJ2-1 18 . TRBD2 TRBV4-1 TGCGCCAGCAGCCCCGGACTAGTCGGGTTTACGGTTTACAATGAGCAGTTCTTC CASSPGLVGFTVYNEQFF
TRBJ2-3 15 few . TRBV9 TGTGCCAGCAGCGTAGTCGGGACTTCGACTTTTAACCAGTATTTT CASSVVGTSTFNQYF
TRBJ1-5 14 . TRBD1 TRBV2 TGTGCCAGCAGTACAGACAGGGAGTATCAGCCCCAGCATTTT CASSTDREYQPQHF
TRBJ1-3 14 . TRBD1 TRBV6-1 TGTGCCAGCAGAAGGACAGGGGCTGGAAACACCATATATTTT CASRRTGAGNTIYF
TRBJ1-2 16 . . TRBV15 TGTGCCACCAGCAGAGATTCCCAATTGAGGGCCTATGGCTACACCTTC CATSRDSQLRAYGYTF
TRBJ1-2 13 . . TRBV5-4 TGTGCCAGCAGCTTGGCGGGAGGGTATGGCTACACCTTC CASSLAGGYGYTF
TRBJ2-1 12 few . TRBV7-2 TGTGCCAGCAGCCCCCTTTCGTTTCAGCAGTTCTTC CASSPLSFQQFF
TRBJ1-4 15 . . TRBV5-1 TGCGCCAGCAGCTTGTCGGGGGGCAGCGATGAAAAACTGTTTTTT CASSLSGGSDEKLFF
TRBJ2-5 13 . . TRBV29-1 TGCAGCGCCCGCCCCCGGTCTACGGAGACCCAGTACTTC CSARPRSTETQYF
TRBJ2-1 14 few TRBD2 TRBV2 TGTGCCAGCAGTGTTTCGGGGGGGTACAATGAGCAGTTCTTC CASSVSGGYNEQFF
TRBJ2-7 15 . TRBD2 TRBV4-1 TGCGCCAGCAATCCCGGGGGGGCGAGCTCCTACGAGCAGTACTTC CASNPGGASSYEQYF
TRBJ1-4 15 . . TRBV5-6 TGTGCCAGCAGCTTGGTGTGGCATGATAATGAAAAACTGTTTTTT CASSLVWHDNEKLFF
TRBJ2-7 13 . . TRBV11-2 TGTGCCAGCAGCGTGGGGGGATTGCACGAGCAGTACTTC CASSVGGLHEQYF
TRBJ2-2 19 . . TRBV15 TGTGCCACCAGCAGAGATGATTGGAGCAGGGAAGTAAACACCGGGGAGCTGTTTTTT CATSRDDWSREVNTGELFF
TRBJ2-5 14 once TRBD2 TRBV6-5 TGTGCCGTCTCTTTAGCGGGGGGGCGCGAGACCCAGTACTTC CAVSLAGGRETQYF
TRBJ2-1 13 . . TRBV6-6 TGTGCCAGCAGTTATGTGACTAGTAATGAGCAGTTCTTC CASSYVTSNEQFF
TRBJ1-5 15 . . TRBV6-1 TGTGCCACTCACCCAGCGGTCACATACAATCAGCCCCAGCATTTT CATHPAVTYNQPQHF
TRBJ2-7 14 . TRBD1 TRBV7-8 TGTGCCAGCAGCTTGGGGACAGGGGCCCACGAGCAGTACTTC CASSLGTGAHEQYF
TRBJ2-3 14 few TRBD1 TRBV6-1 TGTGCCAGCAGTGAGGGACAGGGTGCAGATACGCAGTATTTT CASSEGQGADTQYF
TRBJ2-7 13 . TRBD2 TRBV9 TGTGCCAGCTCAGCGGGAGGAAGCTACGAGCAGTACTTC CASSAGGSYEQYF
TRBJ2-1 13 . . TRBV7-2 TGTGCCAGCAGCTTACTCAGCCGACAGGAGCAGTTCTTC CASSLLSRQEQFF
TRBJ2-3 15 . TRBD1 TRBV28 TGTGCCAGCAGTAACGACAGGGAAAGCACAGATACGCAGTATTTT CASSNDRESTDTQYF
TRBJ1-2 16 . TRBD1 TRBV4-2 TGTGCCAGCAGCCAAGAACAATTCCCGGGACAGCTAAGCTACACCTTC CASSQEQFPGQLSYTF
TRBJ1-1 13 . TRBD1 TRBV25-1 TGTGCCAGCAGTCGACAGGGGTACACTGAAGCTTTCTTT CASSRQGYTEAFF
TRBJ2-6 16 . TRBD2 TRBV9 TGTGCCAGCAGCTCGGGACTACCCTCTGGGGCCAACGTCCTGACTTTC CASSSGLPSGANVLTF
TRBJ2-1 14 . TRBD2 TRBV5-1 TGCGCCAGCAGCGCGGGACTAGCGGGGGATGAGCAGTTCTTC CASSAGLAGDEQFF
TRBJ1-1 13 . . TRBV5-1 TGCGCCAGCAGCTCCGGCCCACCCAGGGTGACTTTCTTT CASSSGPPRVTFF
TRBJ1-4 15 few . TRBV7-7 TGTGCCAGCAGCCGCCAACCGGGACAAAACGAAAAACTGTTTTTT CASSRQPGQNEKLFF
TRBJ1-3 16 . . TRBV10-3 TGTGCCATCAGTGACATTGCCCCGAGCTCTGGAAACACCATATATTTT CAISDIAPSSGNTIYF
TRBJ1-1 14 few . TRBV7-9 TGTGCCAGCAGCTTCCAGGGGATGAACACTGAAGCTTTCTTT CASSFQGMNTEAFF
TRBJ2-2 14 . . TRBV5-5 TGTGCCAGCAGCTCCGGGACATCCACCGGGGAGCTGTTTTTT CASSSGTSTGELFF
TRBJ2-7 14 . . TRBV29-1 TGCAGCGTTGCTAGCGGGACAGGTGGCTACGAGCAGTACTTC CSVASGTGGYEQYF
TRBJ2-7 13 . TRBD2 TRBV10-1 TGCGCCAGCAGTGATGCTAGCGGCTACGAGCAGTACTTC CASSDASGYEQYF
TRBJ2-1 15 . TRBD2 TRBV9 TGTGCCAGCAGCGTAGGACTAGCGGGAGACCCTGAGCAGTTCTTC CASSVGLAGDPEQFF
TRBJ2-3 14 . TRBD1 TRBV9 TGTGCCAGCAGCGAGGGACAGGTCACAGATACGCAGTATTTT CASSEGQVTDTQYF
TRBJ1-1 14 . TRBD1 TRBV5-1 TGCGCCAGCAGCTGGGGGGACAGTAACACTGAAGCTTTCTTT CASSWGDSNTEAFF
TRBJ2-7 18 . TRBD2 TRBV4-2 TGTGCCAGCAGCCGCGCGTCCAGCGGGGGGCTTACCTCCTACGAGCAGTACTTC CASSRASSGGLTSYEQYF
TRBJ1-5 13 . TRBD1 TRBV19 TGTGCCAGTAACTCGGACAGGGACCAGCCCCAGCATTTT CASNSDRDQPQHF
TRBJ2-6 15 . . TRBV7-6 TGTGCCAGCAGCCCACAGGGTTCCGGGGCCAACGTCCTGACTTTC CASSPQGSGANVLTF
TRBJ2-3 15 . . TRBV5-4 TGTGCCAGCAGCGGAGGGAGCAGGATCACAGATACGCAGTATTTT CASSGGSRITDTQYF
TRBJ1-5 16 once . TRBV7-8 TGTGCCAGCAGCTCGAAGGGGGGGGATAGCAATCAGCCCCAGCATTTT CASSSKGGDSNQPQHF
TRBJ1-2 15 . . TRBV7-9 TGTGCCAGCAGCTCACTACAGGGCCCGGGCGCTGGCTACACCTTC CASSSLQGPGAGYTF
TRBJ1-6 17 . TRBD1 TRBV7-9 TGTGCCAGCAGCCTAGAAGCCCCGGACAGGGAGAATTCACCCCTCCACTTT CASSLEAPDRENSPLHF
TRBJ2-6 18 . . TRBV7-3 TGTGCCAGCAGCTTATACGGGGGGCGCTTGGCTGGGGCCAACGTCCTGACTTTC CASSLYGGRLAGANVLTF
TRBJ1-5 16 few TRBD1 TRBV7-6 TGTGCCAGCAGCTTAGCGCTAGGACAGGACAATCAGCCCCAGCATTTT CASSLALGQDNQPQHF
TRBJ1-3 16 . TRBD1 TRBV6-6 TGTGCCAGCAGTACGGGACAGTTAAGCTCTGGAAACACCATATATTTT CASSTGQLSSGNTIYF